This TCR beta chain derives from a study of blood T cell repertoires in COVID-19. Study-wide background: From the United States, Italy and Spain came samples of acute and convalescent COVID-19. Sources were T cells, B-cell-depleted T cells, or PBMCs; the material itself was cDNA or gDNA.

Original data processing: Estimates of nucleated cell counts were drawn from the amplification of reference gene primers. The protocol was immunoSEQ multiplex PCR, while the TCRdb copy is restricted to in-frame clones and leaves out a portion. D and trimming were read from the DNA, whereas the V and J calls and clone size are those reported in that table. This table has approximately 200,000 clones, about four fifths appearing once. Germline V gene sequence: CDR1 SGDLS, CDR2 YYNGEE. The CDR3 has 16 residues. Trimming stripped 6 bases from V and 0 bases from J, with 16 bases between. Patients of the Seattle cohort, enrolled during active infection, were followed longitudinally.

This receptor was identified in an elderly woman with COVID-19, enrolled during active disease. Sequencing input: peripheral blood. This chain joins TRBV9 and TRBJ1-5, with no clear D. DNA of the CDR3: TGTGCCAGCAACCACCAGGTAGATGATAGCAATCAGCCCCAGCATTTT. Protein: CASNHQVDDSNQPQHF.